This T cell receptor beta chain stems from a study of cytomegalovirus exposure and HLA in healthy donors. Samples came from healthy bone marrow donors. Donors were nominally healthy when sampled, though unrecorded immune exposures were likely. Germline CDR1 reads WSHSY; CDR2 reads SAAADI. V dropped 8 bases and J dropped 2 bases, with 13 bases sitting between them. The CDR3 covers 14 residues. Primers: 60 Vbeta forward and 13 Jbeta reverse. TCRdb's table, derived via immunoSEQ multiplex PCR, lists solely in-frame clones and lacks some. The table lists about 210,000 clones, about 86% of them singletons, with more than 0.25% in the top ten.

The rearrangement uses TRBV10-2 and TRBJ1-5; no definite D call. The specimen sequenced was PBMCs. The receptor comes from a woman in her twenties or thirties in good health and CMV-seronegative. The CDR3 loop reads CASADVAGNQPQHF. In DNA, the CDR3 is TGCGCCAGCGCCGACGTGGCGGGCAATCAGCCCCAGCATTTT.